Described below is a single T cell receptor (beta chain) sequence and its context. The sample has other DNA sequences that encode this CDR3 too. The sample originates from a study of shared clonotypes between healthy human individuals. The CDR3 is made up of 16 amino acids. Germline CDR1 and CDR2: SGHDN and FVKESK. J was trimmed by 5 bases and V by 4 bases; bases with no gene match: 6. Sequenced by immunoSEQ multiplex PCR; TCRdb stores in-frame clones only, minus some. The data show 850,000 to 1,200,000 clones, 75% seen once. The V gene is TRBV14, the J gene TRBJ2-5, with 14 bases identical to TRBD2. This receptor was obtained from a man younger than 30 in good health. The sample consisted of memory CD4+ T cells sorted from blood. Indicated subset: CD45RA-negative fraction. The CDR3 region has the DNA TGTGCCAGCAGCCCCAGACTAGCGGGAGGGGTGGAGACCCAGTACTTC. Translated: CASSPRLAGGVETQYF.